This TCR beta chain originates from a study of blood T cell repertoires in COVID-19. In the study's own analysis: Amplification of reference gene primers was used by the study to estimate nucleated cell counts. Using immunoSEQ multiplex PCR, the repertoire was profiled, and TCRdb retains in-frame clones only, with some absent. For V, J and clone size, that table is used; D and trimming come from the DNA. Found here are 40,000 to 60,000 clones, about nine tenths of them singletons; the top ten hold 2.6%. The CDR3 spans 13 residues. Trimming took off 1 base at V and 4 bases at J, with 5 bases between the two ends. As concerns this clone: Other DNA sequences in this specimen translate into the identical CDR3.

The receptor was isolated from an elderly woman with COVID-19, enrolled during active disease. Sequencing was carried out using peripheral blood. The V gene is TRBV12-3 or TRBV12-4, the J gene TRBJ1-5; TRBD1 is a possible D gene (5 bases). CDR3 residues: CASSLDRNQPQHF. The CDR3 nucleotides are TGTGCCAGCAGTTTAGACAGGAATCAGCCCCAGCATTTT.